A single sample gave rise to the 10 T cell receptor beta chains below, sequenced in a study of blood T cell repertoires in COVID-19 (dated by TCRdb to 2020 to 2021). The method behind the library was the immunoSEQ multiplex PCR assay. Held by TCRdb, this immuneACCESS table contains in-frame sequences only and omits some clones. Under half of the omission traces to an unresolved V gene where checked; the cause of the rest is unknown. The sample yields about 200,000 clones; roughly 90% were counted once. Over 0.75% of the sample lies in the top ten. Sequencing was carried out using peripheral blood. These receptors were collected from a man in his sixties with COVID-19, enrolled during active disease.

This rearrangement joins TRBV6-2 or TRBV6-3 to TRBJ2-7, with 10 nucleotides matching TRBD1. Germline assignment: CDR1 MNHEY and CDR2 SVGEGT. After removal of 6 bases from V and 6 bases from J, the junction contained 14 bases not matched to a gene. The CDR3 is made up of 16 amino acids. CDR3 nucleotides: TGTGCCAGCAGCCCTACCCGGACAGGGGGTTCCAGCGAGCAGTACTTC. It specifies CASSPTRTGGSSEQYF.

The chain uses TRBV7-2 and TRBJ2-2; D gene ambiguous. Germline CDR1 is SGHTA and CDR2 is FQGNSA. V was clipped by 5 bases and J by 6 bases, with 10 bases between them. This CDR3 has 13 residues. The CDR3 protein is CASSALRPGELFF. The CDR3 DNA follows: TGTGCCAGCAGCGCGCTTCGTCCCGGGGAGCTGTTTTTT.

The chain couples TRBV6-6 to TRBJ2-7; 7 bases match TRBD1. This CDR3 comprises 14 residues. CDR1 MNHNY and CDR2 SVGAGI come from the germline V gene (reference sequence). J lost 2 bases, V lost 6 bases, and 7 bases had no gene match. CDR3 coding DNA: TGTGCCAGCAGCCTTACAGGGGCACCCTACGAGCAGTACTTC. It codes for CASSLTGAPYEQYF.

This chain connects TRBV10-1 to TRBJ2-3, with TRBD2 matching over 8 bases. Germline V lookup: CDR1 WNHNN, CDR2 SYGVQD (reference sequence). With V trimmed by 6 bases and J by 5 bases, 7 bases remained unmatched. CDR3 length: 14 residues. The CDR3 here is CASRRAGDGDTQYF. In DNA, the CDR3 is TGCGCCAGCAGACGAGCGGGGGACGGAGATACGCAGTATTTT.

The chain is built from TRBV30 and TRBJ1-2; 7 positions match TRBD1. Germline V gene lookup returns CDR1 GTSNPN and CDR2 SVGIG (reference sequence). The J segment lost 5 bases and the V segment lost 4 bases, leaving 10 bases of the junction unmatched. This CDR3 contains 14 residues. The CDR3 DNA sequence: TGTGCCTGGATCCAGGGGGATTTTTCGTATGGCTACACCTTC. It encodes CAWIQGDFSYGYTF. The complete variable domain, with remaining parts taken from reference TRBV30 and TRBJ1-2, reads SQTIHQWPATLVQPVGSPLSLECTVEGTSNPNLYWYRQAAGRGLQLLFYSVGIGQISSEVPQNLSASRPQDRQFILSSKKLLLSDSGFYLCAWIQGDFSYGYTFGSGTRLTVV.

This clone was detected only once. The rearrangement links TRBV19 to TRBJ2-7; D perhaps matches TRBD1 (6 bases). V gave up 4 bases and J gave up 2 bases, with 12 bases separating them. The germline V gene has CDR1 LNHDA and CDR2 SQIVND (reference sequence). The CDR3 has 14 residues. In DNA, the CDR3 is TGTGCCAGTAGTACGTCGGGGACAACCTACGAGCAGTACTTC. Translated: CASSTSGTTYEQYF.

This clone was counted once. V is TRBV7-2 and J is TRBJ1-3; D is uncertain. CDR3 length: 13 residues. The V end was cut by 5 bases, the J end by 1 base, with 6 bases between. The germline gives CDR1 SGHTA, CDR2 FQGNSA. This CDR3 reads CASSPDSGNTIYF. As DNA, the CDR3 is TGTGCCAGCAGCCCAGATTCTGGAAACACCATATATTTT.

V is TRBV5-8 and J is TRBJ1-2; D is uncertain. V lost 1 base and J 3 bases, leaving 13 bases between the germline ends. CDR1 SGHTS and CDR2 YDEGEE come from the germline V gene. This CDR3 has 15 amino acids. For the CDR3, the DNA is TGTGCCAGCAGCTTGTATAGCAGCCGCTACTATGGCTACACCTTC. Amino acids: CASSLYSSRYYGYTF.

The chain recombines TRBV19 with TRBJ2-3; 7 positions match TRBD1. The CDR3 loop spans 14 amino acids. Germline V gives CDR1 LNHDA, CDR2 SQIVND (reference sequence). V lost 6 bases, J lost 2 bases, and 5 bases stayed unmatched. For the CDR3, the DNA is TGTGCCAGTAGCAGGGACAGAATCACAGATACGCAGTATTTT. Amino acid sequence: CASSRDRITDTQYF.

V gene TRBV7-3 combines with J gene TRBJ1-1; 7 nucleotides line up with TRBD1. Germline CDR1 and CDR2: SGHTA and FQGTGA. Trimming cost V 5 bases and J 1 base; bases outside gene matches: 4. The CDR3 has 14 residues. The chain's CDR3 is CASSLGQKNTEAFF. As DNA, the CDR3 is TGTGCCAGCAGCCTGGGACAGAAGAACACTGAAGCTTTCTTT.